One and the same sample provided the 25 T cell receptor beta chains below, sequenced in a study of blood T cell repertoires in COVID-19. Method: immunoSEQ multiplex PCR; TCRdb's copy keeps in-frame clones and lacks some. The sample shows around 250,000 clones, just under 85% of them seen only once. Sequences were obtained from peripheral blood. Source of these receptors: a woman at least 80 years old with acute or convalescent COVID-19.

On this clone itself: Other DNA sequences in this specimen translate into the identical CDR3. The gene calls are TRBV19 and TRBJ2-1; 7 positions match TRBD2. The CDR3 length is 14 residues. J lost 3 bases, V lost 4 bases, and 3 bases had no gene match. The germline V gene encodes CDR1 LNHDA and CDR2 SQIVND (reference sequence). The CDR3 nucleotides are TGTGCCAGTAGTAGCGGGAGAGACTACAATGAGCAGTTCTTC. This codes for CASSSGRDYNEQFF.

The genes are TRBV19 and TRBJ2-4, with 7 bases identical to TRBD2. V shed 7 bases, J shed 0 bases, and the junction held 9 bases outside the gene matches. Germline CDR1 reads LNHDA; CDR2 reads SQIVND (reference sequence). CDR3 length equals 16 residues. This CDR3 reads CASIPSGGLAKNIQYF. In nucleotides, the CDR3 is TGTGCCAGTATTCCCTCGGGGGGACTAGCCAAAAACATTCAGTACTTC.

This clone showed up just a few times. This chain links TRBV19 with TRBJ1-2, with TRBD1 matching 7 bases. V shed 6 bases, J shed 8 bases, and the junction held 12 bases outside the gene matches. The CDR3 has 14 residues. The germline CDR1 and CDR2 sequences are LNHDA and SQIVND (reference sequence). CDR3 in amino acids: CASSPMDRPGGYTF. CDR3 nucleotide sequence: TGTGCCAGTAGCCCTATGGACAGGCCGGGAGGCTACACCTTC.

DNA for the CDR3: TGTGCCACCAGCAGCTTCAGGGGTGGCGAGCAGTACTTC. Its translation: CATSSFRGGEQYF. The rearrangement links TRBV15 to TRBJ2-7; a possible D gene is TRBD1 (6 bases). This CDR3 spans 13 amino acids. CDR1 LNHNV and CDR2 YYDKDF come from the germline V gene (reference sequence). V lost 3 bases and J lost 6, with 12 bases in between.

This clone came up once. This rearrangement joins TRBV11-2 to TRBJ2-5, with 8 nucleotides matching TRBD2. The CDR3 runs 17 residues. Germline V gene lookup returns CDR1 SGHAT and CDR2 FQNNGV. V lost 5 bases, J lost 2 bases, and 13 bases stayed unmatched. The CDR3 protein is CASSARPGRASQETQYF. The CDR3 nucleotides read TGTGCCAGCAGCGCTCGACCCGGGAGGGCGAGTCAAGAGACCCAGTACTTC.

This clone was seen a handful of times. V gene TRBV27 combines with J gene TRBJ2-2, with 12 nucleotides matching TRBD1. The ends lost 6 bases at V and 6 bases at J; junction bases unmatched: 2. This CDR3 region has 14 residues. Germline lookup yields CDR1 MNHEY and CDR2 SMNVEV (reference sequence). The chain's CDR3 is CASRGQGAAGELFF. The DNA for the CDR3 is TGTGCCAGCAGGGGACAGGGGGCTGCCGGGGAGCTGTTTTTT.

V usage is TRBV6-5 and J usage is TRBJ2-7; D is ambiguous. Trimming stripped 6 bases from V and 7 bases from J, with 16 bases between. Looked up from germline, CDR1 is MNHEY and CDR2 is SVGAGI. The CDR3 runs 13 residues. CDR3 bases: TGTGCCAGCAGAACGCCGGGTCCCAGAGAGCAGTACTTC. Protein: CASRTPGPREQYF.

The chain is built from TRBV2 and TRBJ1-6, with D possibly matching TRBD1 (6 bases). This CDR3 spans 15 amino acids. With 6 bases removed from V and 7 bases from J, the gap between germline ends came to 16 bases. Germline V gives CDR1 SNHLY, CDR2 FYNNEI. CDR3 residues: CASSPRRQDNSPLHF. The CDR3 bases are TGTGCCAGCAGCCCAAGGCGACAGGACAATTCACCCCTCCACTTT. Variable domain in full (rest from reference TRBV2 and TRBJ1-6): EPEVTQTPSHQVTQMGQEVILRCVPISNHLYFYWYRQILGQKVEFLVSFYNNEISEKSEIFDDQFSVERPDGSNFTLKIRSTKLEDSAMYFCASSPRRQDNSPLHFGNGTRLTVT.

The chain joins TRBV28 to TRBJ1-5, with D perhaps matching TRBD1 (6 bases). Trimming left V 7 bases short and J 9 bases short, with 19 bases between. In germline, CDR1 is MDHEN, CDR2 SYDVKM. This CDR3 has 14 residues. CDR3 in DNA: TGTGCCAGCAACCTAGGAGGAACAGGGCGGCCCCAGCATTTT. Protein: CASNLGGTGRPQHF.

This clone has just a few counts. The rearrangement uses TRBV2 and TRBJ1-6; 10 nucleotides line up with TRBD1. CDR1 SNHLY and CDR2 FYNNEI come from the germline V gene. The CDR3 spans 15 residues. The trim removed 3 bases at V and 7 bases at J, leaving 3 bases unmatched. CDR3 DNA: TGTGCCAGCAGTGAGCTGACAGGGGGCAATTCACCCCTCCACTTT. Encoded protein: CASSELTGGNSPLHF.

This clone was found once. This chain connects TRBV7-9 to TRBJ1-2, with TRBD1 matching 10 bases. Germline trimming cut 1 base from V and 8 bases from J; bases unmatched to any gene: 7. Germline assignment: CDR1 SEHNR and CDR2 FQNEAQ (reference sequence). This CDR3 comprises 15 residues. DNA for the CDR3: TGTGCCAGCAGCTTAGACCGGGACAGGGGATACGGCTACACCTTC. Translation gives CASSLDRDRGYGYTF.

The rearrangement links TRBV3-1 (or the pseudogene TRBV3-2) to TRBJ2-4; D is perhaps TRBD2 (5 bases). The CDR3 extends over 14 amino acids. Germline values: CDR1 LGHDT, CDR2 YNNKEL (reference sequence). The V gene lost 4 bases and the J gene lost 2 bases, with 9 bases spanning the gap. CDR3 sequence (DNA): TGTGCCAGCAGCCCTCCCGGGACCAAAAACATTCAGTACTTC. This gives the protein CASSPPGTKNIQYF.

This CDR3 reads CASSFPGQNGYTF. CDR3 sequence (DNA): TGTGCCAGCAGCTTCCCGGGACAGAATGGCTACACCTTC. The rearrangement links TRBV7-3 to TRBJ1-2; TRBD1 aligns across 7 bases. There are 13 residues in the CDR3. CDR1 and CDR2 (germline): SGHTA, FQGTGA. Trimming cost V 3 bases and J 6 bases; bases outside gene matches: 4.

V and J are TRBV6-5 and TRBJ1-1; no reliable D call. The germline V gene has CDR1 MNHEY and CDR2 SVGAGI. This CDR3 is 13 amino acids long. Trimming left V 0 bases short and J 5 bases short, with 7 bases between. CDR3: CASSYSRGTEAFF. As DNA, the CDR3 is TGTGCCAGCAGTTACTCGAGAGGGACTGAAGCTTTCTTT.

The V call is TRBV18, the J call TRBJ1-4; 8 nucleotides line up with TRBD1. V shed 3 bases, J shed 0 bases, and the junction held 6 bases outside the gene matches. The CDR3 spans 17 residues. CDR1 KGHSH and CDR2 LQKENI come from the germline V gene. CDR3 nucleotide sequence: TGTGCCAGCTCACCCAAGGCAGGGGGCGCAACTAATGAAAAACTGTTTTTT. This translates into CASSPKAGGATNEKLFF.

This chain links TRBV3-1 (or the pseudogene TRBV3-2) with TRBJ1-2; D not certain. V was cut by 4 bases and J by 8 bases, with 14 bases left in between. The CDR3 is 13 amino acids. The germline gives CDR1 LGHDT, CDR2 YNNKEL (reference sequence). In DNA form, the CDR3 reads TGTGCCAGCAGCCGTTTTGGTTCGGGGGGCTACACCTTC. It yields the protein CASSRFGSGGYTF.

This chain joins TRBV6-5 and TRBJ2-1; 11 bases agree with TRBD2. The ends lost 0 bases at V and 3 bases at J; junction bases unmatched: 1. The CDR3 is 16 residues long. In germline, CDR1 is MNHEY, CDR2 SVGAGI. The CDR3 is CASSYSTSGVYNEQFF. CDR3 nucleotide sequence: TGTGCCAGCAGTTACTCGACTAGCGGGGTCTACAATGAGCAGTTCTTC.

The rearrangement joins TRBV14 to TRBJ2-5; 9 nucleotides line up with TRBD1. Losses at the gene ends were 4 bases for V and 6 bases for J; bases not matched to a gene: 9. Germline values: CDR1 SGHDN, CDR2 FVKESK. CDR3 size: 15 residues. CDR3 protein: CASSLPGQGGKTQYF. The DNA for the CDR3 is TGTGCCAGCAGCCTACCGGGACAGGGAGGAAAGACCCAGTACTTC.

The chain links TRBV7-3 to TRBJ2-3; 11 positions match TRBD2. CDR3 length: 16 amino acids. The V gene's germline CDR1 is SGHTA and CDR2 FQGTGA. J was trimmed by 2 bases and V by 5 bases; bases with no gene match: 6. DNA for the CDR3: TGTGCCAGCAGCACCCGACTAGCGGGAACCACAGATACGCAGTATTTT. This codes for CASSTRLAGTTDTQYF.

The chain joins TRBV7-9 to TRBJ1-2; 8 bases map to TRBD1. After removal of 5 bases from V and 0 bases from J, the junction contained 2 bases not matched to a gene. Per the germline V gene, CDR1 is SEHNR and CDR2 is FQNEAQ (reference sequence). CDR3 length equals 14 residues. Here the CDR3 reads CASSDRGANYGYTF. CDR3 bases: TGTGCCAGCAGCGACAGGGGAGCTAACTATGGCTACACCTTC.

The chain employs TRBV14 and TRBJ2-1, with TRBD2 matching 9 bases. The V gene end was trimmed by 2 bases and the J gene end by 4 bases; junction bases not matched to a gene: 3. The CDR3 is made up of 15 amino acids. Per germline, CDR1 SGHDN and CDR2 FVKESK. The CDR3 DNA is TGTGCCAGCAGCCAAACTAGCGGGTTATACAATGAGCAGTTCTTC. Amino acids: CASSQTSGLYNEQFF.

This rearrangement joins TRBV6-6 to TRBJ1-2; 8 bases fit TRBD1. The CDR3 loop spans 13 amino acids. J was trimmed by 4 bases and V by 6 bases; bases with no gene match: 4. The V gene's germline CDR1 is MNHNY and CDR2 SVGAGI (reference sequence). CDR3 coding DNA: TGTGCCAGCAGCTCAGGGGGCGTCTATGGCTACACCTTC. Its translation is CASSSGGVYGYTF.

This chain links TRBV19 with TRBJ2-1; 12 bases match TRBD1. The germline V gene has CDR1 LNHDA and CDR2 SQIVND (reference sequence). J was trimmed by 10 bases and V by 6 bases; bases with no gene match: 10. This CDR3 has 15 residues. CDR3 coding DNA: TGTGCCAGTAGGAATCTGGGGACAGGGGGCGGGGAGCAGTTCTTC. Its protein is CASRNLGTGGGEQFF.

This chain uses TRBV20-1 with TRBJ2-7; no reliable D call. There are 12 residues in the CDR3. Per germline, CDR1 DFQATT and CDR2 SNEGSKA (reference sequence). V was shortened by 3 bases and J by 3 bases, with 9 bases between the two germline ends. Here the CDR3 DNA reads TGCAGTGCTAGTTCTACGCACTACGAGCAGTACTTC. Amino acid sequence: CSASSTHYEQYF.

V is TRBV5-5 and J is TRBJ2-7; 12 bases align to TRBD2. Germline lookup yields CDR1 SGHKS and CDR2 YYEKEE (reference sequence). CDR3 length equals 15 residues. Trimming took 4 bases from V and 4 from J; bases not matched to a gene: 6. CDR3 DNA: TGTGCCAGCAGCATGACTAGCGGGGGCCAATACGAGCAGTACTTC. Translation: CASSMTSGGQYEQYF.